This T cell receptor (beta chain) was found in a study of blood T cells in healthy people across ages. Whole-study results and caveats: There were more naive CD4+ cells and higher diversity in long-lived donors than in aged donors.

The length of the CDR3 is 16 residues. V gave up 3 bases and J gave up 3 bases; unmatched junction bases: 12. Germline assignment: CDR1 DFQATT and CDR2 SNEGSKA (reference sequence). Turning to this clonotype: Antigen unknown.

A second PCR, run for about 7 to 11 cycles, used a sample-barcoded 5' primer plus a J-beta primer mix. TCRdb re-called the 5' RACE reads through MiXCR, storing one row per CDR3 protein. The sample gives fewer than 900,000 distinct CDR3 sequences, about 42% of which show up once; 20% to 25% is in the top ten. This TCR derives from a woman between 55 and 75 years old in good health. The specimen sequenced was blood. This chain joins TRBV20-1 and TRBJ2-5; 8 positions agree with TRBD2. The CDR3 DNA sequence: TGCAGTGCTAGTGGGGGGTTCGGGACTAGTAAAGAGACCCAGTACTTC. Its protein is CSASGGFGTSKETQYF.